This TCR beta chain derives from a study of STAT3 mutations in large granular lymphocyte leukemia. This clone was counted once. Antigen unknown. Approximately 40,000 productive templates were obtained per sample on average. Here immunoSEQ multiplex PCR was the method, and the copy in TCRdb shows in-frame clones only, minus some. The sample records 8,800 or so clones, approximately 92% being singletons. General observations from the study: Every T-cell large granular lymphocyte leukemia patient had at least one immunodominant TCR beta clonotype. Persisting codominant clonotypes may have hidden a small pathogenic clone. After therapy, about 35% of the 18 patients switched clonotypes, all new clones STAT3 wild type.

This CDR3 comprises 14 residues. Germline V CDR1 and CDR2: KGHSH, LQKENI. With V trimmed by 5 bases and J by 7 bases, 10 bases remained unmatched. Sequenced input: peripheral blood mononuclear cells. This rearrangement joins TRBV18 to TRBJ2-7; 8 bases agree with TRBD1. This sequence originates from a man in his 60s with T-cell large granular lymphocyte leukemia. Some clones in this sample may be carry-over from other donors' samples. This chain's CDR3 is CASSRQGRDNEQYF. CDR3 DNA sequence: TGTGCCAGCTCAAGACAGGGGAGAGATAATGAGCAGTACTTC.